The T cell receptor (beta chain) described here comes from a study of blood T cell repertoires in COVID-19. Study summary: Acute and convalescent COVID-19 specimens originated in the United States, Italy and Spain. T cells, B-cell-depleted T cells, or PBMCs provided the cDNA or gDNA that served as material.

This clone was observed once. Trimming cost V 2 bases and J 3 bases; bases outside gene matches: 2. Germline V CDR1 and CDR2: GTSNPN, SVGIG (reference sequence). This CDR3 region has 14 residues. Under the authors' procedure: Reference gene primer amplification gave nucleated cell count estimates. Method: immunoSEQ multiplex PCR; TCRdb's copy keeps in-frame clones and lacks some. That table is the source of V, J and clone size, and D and trimming were worked out from the DNA. The table lists approximately 240,000 clones, less than 85% of them singletons. The chain combines TRBV30 with TRBJ2-1; TRBD1 matches 9 bases. The sample consisted of peripheral blood. The origin of this receptor is an elderly woman with active or convalescent COVID-19. The CDR3 region is CAWSRDRVYNEQFF. CDR3 nucleotide sequence: TGTGCCTGGAGTAGGGACAGGGTCTACAATGAGCAGTTCTTC.